The 18 T cell receptor beta chains below come from one sample, sequenced in a study of cytomegalovirus exposure and HLA in healthy donors. Clones were read by immunoSEQ multiplex PCR, and TCRdb kept only the in-frame ones, dropping some. This table holds about 98,000 clones, 87% found once. The sample was PBMCs. These receptor sequences come from a woman in her 30s in good health and CMV-seronegative.

The J gene is TRBJ2-1, the V gene TRBV18; possibly TRBD2 for D (6 bases). The V end was cut by 4 bases, the J end by 0 bases, with 13 bases between. The CDR3 has 16 amino acids. CDR1 KGHSH and CDR2 LQKENI come from the germline V gene. Here the CDR3 reads CASSQTSRSSYNEQFF. CDR3 in DNA: TGTGCCAGCTCACAAACTAGCCGAAGCTCCTACAATGAGCAGTTCTTC. The entire variable domain, with the rest obtained from reference TRBV18 and TRBJ2-1, is as follows: NAGVMQNPRHLVRRRGQEARLRCSPMKGHSHVYWYRQLPEEGLKFMVYLQKENIIDESGMPKERFSAEFPKEGPSILRIQQVVRGDSAAYFCASSQTSRSSYNEQFFGPGTRLTVL.

The rearrangement joins TRBV5-1 to TRBJ2-5; 12 bases agree with TRBD2. V was clipped by 0 bases and J by 4 bases; unmatched bases: 4. There are 16 residues in the CDR3. Germline CDR1 SGHRS, CDR2 YFSETQ. The DNA of the CDR3 is TGCGCCAGCAGCTTGGGGCTAGCGGGGGGGCTAGAGACCCAGTACTTC. It translates to CASSLGLAGGLETQYF.

The V gene is TRBV6-6, the J gene TRBJ2-5; D unresolved. Germline V lookup: CDR1 MNHNY, CDR2 SVGAGI (reference sequence). V lost 5 bases and J lost 5, with 9 bases in between. This CDR3 comprises 12 residues. The CDR3, as DNA: TGTGCCAGCAGTGAGGAGAGGGAGACCCAGTACTTC. Its translation is CASSEERETQYF.

The chain uses TRBV2 and TRBJ1-5, with 7 bases aligning to TRBD1. CDR1 SNHLY and CDR2 FYNNEI come from the germline V gene. Germline trimming cut 6 bases from V and 0 bases from J; bases unmatched to any gene: 17. This CDR3 region has 19 residues. The CDR3 sequence is CASSATYRDRPSSNQPQHF. In DNA, the CDR3 is TGTGCCAGCAGCGCGACCTATCGGGACAGACCATCTAGCAATCAGCCCCAGCATTTT.

V and J are TRBV10-3 and TRBJ1-2; 7 nucleotides line up with TRBD1. V was clipped by 10 bases and J by 5 bases; unmatched bases: 7. The CDR3 spans 12 residues. CDR1 ENHRY and CDR2 SYGVKD come from the germline V gene. CDR3 nucleotides: TGTGCCACGGGACAGAACCTTTATGGCTACACCTTC. Amino acids: CATGQNLYGYTF.

The chain has TRBV10-3 and TRBJ1-1; D unresolved. Germline V gene sequence: CDR1 ENHRY, CDR2 SYGVKD. V lost 3 bases, J lost 7 bases, and 21 bases lay in between. CDR3 length equals 16 residues. The CDR3 sequence: CAISEFLIGEIVEAFF. CDR3 DNA: TGTGCCATCAGTGAATTTTTAATCGGGGAGATCGTTGAAGCTTTCTTT.

The chain couples TRBV6-4 to TRBJ1-1; D not certain. The CDR3 is 13 amino acids. Trimming took off 4 bases at V and 3 bases at J, with 9 bases between the two ends. The germline gives CDR1 MRHNA, CDR2 SNTAGT. This CDR3 reads CASSVETHTEAFF. The CDR3 DNA sequence: TGTGCCAGCAGTGTCGAGACACACACTGAAGCTTTCTTT.

This sequence joins TRBV11-3 and TRBJ2-2; possibly TRBD1 for D (5 bases). V gave up 5 bases and J gave up 3 bases, with 13 bases separating them. Germline CDR1 and CDR2: SGHNT and YENEEA. The CDR3 sequence is 15 residues long. The CDR3 sequence: CASSGSGLYTGELFF. CDR3 DNA sequence: TGTGCCAGCAGCGGATCAGGGTTGTACACCGGGGAGCTGTTTTTT.

V usage is TRBV10-3 and J usage is TRBJ2-3; TRBD1 matches at 10 bases. The germline V gene encodes CDR1 ENHRY and CDR2 SYGVKD. CDR3 length: 13 residues. V shed 10 bases, J shed 3 bases, and the junction held 4 bases outside the gene matches. CDR3 DNA sequence: TGTGCCACCGACAGGGGGCCTACAGATACGCAGTATTTT. Translating gives CATDRGPTDTQYF.

For the CDR3, the DNA is TGTGCCAGCAGCCCGGGAGAGACCCAGTACTTC. This encodes CASSPGETQYF. The chain employs TRBV6-5 and TRBJ2-5; D gene uncertain. In germline, CDR1 is MNHEY, CDR2 SVGAGI. The CDR3 loop spans 11 amino acids. Trimming took 6 bases from V and 4 from J, leaving 6 bases between them.

The chain carries TRBV28 and TRBJ2-7; TRBD1 might be the D (6 bases). Germline CDR1 MDHEN, CDR2 SYDVKM. The CDR3 extends over 11 amino acids. The CDR3 sequence: CASGDVKGQYF. Here the CDR3 DNA reads TGTGCATCAGGGGATGTTAAGGGGCAGTACTTC.

The chain is built from TRBV4-1 and TRBJ2-6; a weak D match, TRBD1 (5 bases). The CDR3 totals 16 residues. V was trimmed by 8 bases and J by 1 base, leaving 15 bases between them. Germline CDR1 MGHRA, CDR2 YSYEKL. The CDR3 loop is CASGDRLSSGANVLTF. In nucleotides, the CDR3 is TGCGCCAGCGGAGACAGACTCTCTTCTGGGGCCAACGTCCTGACTTTC.

J is TRBJ2-7 and V is TRBV7-3; 7 bases fit TRBD1. The V segment lost 2 bases and the J segment 2 bases; nucleotides outside the gene matches: 6. In germline, CDR1 is SGHTA, CDR2 FQGTGA. The CDR3 is 15 amino acids. DNA for the CDR3: TGTGCCAGCAGCTTAGAGGCAACAGGGGCCTACGAGCAGTACTTC. Translated, it gives CASSLEATGAYEQYF.

The chain is built from TRBV15 and TRBJ1-1, with a tentative D call TRBD1 (5 bases). There are 14 residues in the CDR3. Deletions cut 1 base from V and 4 bases from J, with 10 bases between. Per germline, CDR1 LNHNV and CDR2 YYDKDF (reference sequence). As DNA, the CDR3 is TGTGCCACCAGCAGAGGGGGACTGACCACTGAAGCTTTCTTT. Translating it yields CATSRGGLTTEAFF.

The rearrangement joins TRBV7-9 to TRBJ1-2; no firm D call. The CDR3 loop spans 10 amino acids. Germline loops: CDR1 SEHNR, CDR2 FQNEAQ (reference sequence). The V and J ends lost 6 bases and 5 bases respectively, with 4 bases between them. The CDR3 DNA follows: TGTGCCAGCAGGCTATATGGCTACACCTTC. This codes for CASRLYGYTF.

This clone was detected a few times. The V and J genes are TRBV21-1 and TRBJ2-1; TRBD1 was called by the table and not checked on the DNA. TRBV21-1 is a listed pseudogene. The CDR3 loop spans 19 amino acids. The CDR3 sequence: CASSKPGSGGRGAYNEQFF. The CDR3 DNA reads as TGTGCCAGCAGCAAACCTGGGAGTGGGGGCCGGGGTGCCTACAATGAGCAGTTCTTC.

V is TRBV7-2 and J is TRBJ2-5; 7 bases are a match to TRBD1. The CDR3 sequence is 13 residues long. Germline V gene data show CDR1 as SGHTA and CDR2 as FQGNSA. The V and J ends lost 4 bases and 6 bases, in that order; junction bases with no gene match: 5. The CDR3 loop is CASSSNRGQTQYF. Here the CDR3 DNA reads TGTGCCAGCAGCTCAAACAGGGGCCAGACCCAGTACTTC.

This sequence joins TRBV4-3 and TRBJ1-5, with 10 bases matching TRBD1. The V segment lost 1 base and the J segment 9 bases; nucleotides outside the gene matches: 3. This CDR3 is 14 amino acids long. Germline V lookup: CDR1 LGHNA, CDR2 YSLEER. CDR3 in DNA: TGCGCCAGCAGCCAAGGGACAGGGGGGAGGCCCCAGCATTTT. It translates to CASSQGTGGRPQHF.